The 25 T cell receptor beta chains listed next were all sequenced from one sample in a study of post-analysis software for immune sequencing data. No antigen has been identified for these receptors. Prepared libraries of TCR beta cDNA carried unique molecular identifiers. Via MiXCR, TCRdb re-called the PCR reads, giving one row per CDR3 protein. The profile shows roughly 580,000 distinct CDR3 sequences, roughly two fifths of them singletons. Study results and caveats: TRBV segments more frequent in patients than in controls numbered about five and included TRBV5-6, TRBV5-1 and TRBV20-1.

The specimen sequenced was blood. Receptors originate from a girl between 5 and 17 years old with multiple sclerosis.

The chain carries TRBV5-8 and TRBJ1-2; 7 bases match TRBD1. After removal of 4 bases from V and 4 bases from J, the junction contained 4 bases not matched to a gene. The germline V gene encodes CDR1 SGHTS and CDR2 YDEGEE. CDR3 size: 13 residues. The CDR3 loop reads CASSQRQGYGYTF. The CDR3 DNA follows: TGTGCCAGCAGCCAGCGACAGGGCTATGGCTACACCTTC.

V and J are TRBV20-1 and TRBJ2-7; D remains unclear. Trimming pared 5 bases from V and 1 base from J, leaving 15 bases between. Looked up from germline, CDR1 is DFQATT and CDR2 is SNEGSKA (reference sequence). This CDR3 region has 14 residues. The CDR3 spells CSAPTRGTSYEQYF. The CDR3 bases are TGCAGTGCTCCAACCCGCGGTACTTCCTACGAGCAGTACTTC.

V usage is TRBV6-6 and J usage is TRBJ2-4, with D tentatively TRBD1 (5 bases). CDR3 length: 14 amino acids. The V gene lost 7 bases and the J gene lost 4 bases, with 14 bases spanning the gap. Germline CDR1 and CDR2: MNHNY and SVGAGI (reference sequence). The CDR3 is CASKQGVTKNIQYF. CDR3 DNA: TGTGCCAGCAAGCAAGGGGTTACTAAAAACATTCAGTACTTC.

The genes are TRBV7-2 and TRBJ2-4, with 9 bases lining up with TRBD1. The CDR3 length is 14 residues. V lost 5 bases and J lost 6; bases outside the gene matches: 5. Germline-derived CDR1 and CDR2 are SGHTA and FQGNSA. The DNA of the CDR3 is TGTGCCAGCAGCCGTGACAGGGGGGGAAACATTCAGTACTTC. Its protein product is CASSRDRGGNIQYF.

This clonotype appeared a few times. The chain couples TRBV20-1 to TRBJ2-7; maybe TRBD1 (8 bases). The germline CDR1 and CDR2 sequences are DFQATT and SNEGSKA (reference sequence). This CDR3 has 14 residues. Trimming shortened V by 4 bases and J by 7 bases, and 20 bases separated the two germline ends. The chain's CDR3 is CSAIYRGGLREQYF. CDR3 in DNA: TGCAGTGCTATCTACAGGGGGGGACTGAGGGAGCAGTACTTC.

This clonotype was seen a few times. The chain uses TRBV5-5 and TRBJ2-7; weak D call: TRBD1 (5 bases). V was cut by 1 base and J by 7 bases, with 18 bases left in between. CDR1 is SGHKS, CDR2 YYEKEE, per germline (reference sequence). The CDR3 covers 15 residues. CDR3 sequence: CASSLTAGRIGEQYF. The DNA for the CDR3 is TGTGCCAGCAGCTTGACGGCAGGGCGTATTGGTGAGCAGTACTTC.

The gene calls are TRBV5-1 and TRBJ2-7; possible D gene TRBD2, 6 bases. V lost 4 bases and J lost 0, with 11 bases in between. CDR3 length: 14 residues. Germline V gene data show CDR1 as SGHRS and CDR2 as YFSETQ. DNA for the CDR3: TGCGCCAGCAGCGAGGGACTGACCTCCTACGAGCAGTACTTC. Its protein is CASSEGLTSYEQYF.

This chain links TRBV2 with TRBJ1-2, with TRBD1 matching 7 bases. Germline V gene data show CDR1 as SNHLY and CDR2 as FYNNEI. Trimming cost V 2 bases and J 4 bases; bases outside gene matches: 10. The CDR3 consists of 16 residues. For the CDR3, the DNA is TGTGCCAGCAGTGAAAGAGGGACAGACACGATCTATGGCTACACCTTC. It specifies CASSERGTDTIYGYTF.

The chain has TRBV5-1 and TRBJ2-7; tentative D call: TRBD1 (5 bases). V was shortened by 7 bases and J by 2 bases, with 10 bases between the two germline ends. Germline V gene sequence: CDR1 SGHRS, CDR2 YFSETQ. The CDR3 extends over 12 amino acids. The CDR3 sequence: CASGEDTYEQYF. Written as DNA, the CDR3 is TGCGCCAGCGGAGAGGACACCTACGAGCAGTACTTC.

Regarding this clonotype: A junction boundary mismatches the germline segment, possibly from a read error. The V gene is TRBV7-6, the J gene TRBJ2-1, with 7 positions matching TRBD2. The CDR3 consists of 11 residues. Germline V gene data show CDR1 as SGHVS and CDR2 as FNYEAQ. The CDR3 here is CASSLAAQQFF. CDR3 sequence (DNA): TGTGCCAGCAGCCTAGCGGCCCAGCAGTTCTTC. Full variable domain (outside the CDR3, taken from reference TRBV7-6 and TRBJ2-1): GAGVSQSPRYKVTKRGQDVALRCDPISGHVSLYWYRQALGQGPEFLTYFNYEAQQDKSGLPNDRFSAERPEGSISTLTIQRTEQRDSAMYRCASSLAAQQFFGPGTRLTVL.

This chain joins TRBV5-1 and TRBJ2-2; 7 bases align to TRBD1. The CDR3 sequence is 16 residues long. CDR1 is SGHRS, CDR2 YFSETQ, per germline. V gave up 0 bases and J gave up 5 bases; unmatched junction bases: 7. CDR3 loop: CASSLEGAHGTGELFF. As DNA, the CDR3 is TGCGCCAGCAGCTTGGAGGGGGCCCATGGGACCGGGGAGCTGTTTTTT.

The chain carries TRBV6-5 and TRBJ2-6; D is perhaps TRBD1 or TRBD2 (6 bases each). The CDR3 is 16 amino acids. The germline CDR1 and CDR2 sequences are MNHEY and SVGAGI. V lost 6 bases and J lost 0, with 12 bases in between. CDR3 sequence (DNA): TGTGCCAGCAGCGGAGGGGGATACTCTGGGGCCAACGTCCTGACTTTC. Amino acid sequence: CASSGGGYSGANVLTF.

This clonotype came up once. The chain uses TRBV6-1 and TRBJ1-2; D ambiguous. Germline V CDR1 and CDR2: MNHNS, SASEGT. The CDR3 runs 13 residues. Trimming shortened V by 2 bases and J by 3 bases, and 7 bases separated the two germline ends. CDR3 bases: TGTGCCAGCAGTGAAAATGGCGACTATGGCTACACCTTC. Protein: CASSENGDYGYTF.

The chain joins TRBV5-1 to TRBJ1-1; possibly TRBD1 for D (6 bases). The V gene's germline CDR1 is SGHRS and CDR2 YFSETQ. This CDR3 has 15 residues. The ends were cut back, 0 bases at V and 5 bases at J, with 14 bases in the middle. As DNA, the CDR3 is TGCGCCAGCAGCTTGGTACAGGGAGGATATACTGAAGCTTTCTTT. Its translation is CASSLVQGGYTEAFF.

The genes are TRBV20-1 and TRBJ2-5; D tentatively fits TRBD1 or TRBD2 (5 bases each). Trimming took off 3 bases at V and 4 bases at J, with 15 bases between the two ends. CDR3 size: 14 residues. Germline V lookup: CDR1 DFQATT, CDR2 SNEGSKA (reference sequence). CDR3 DNA sequence: TGCAGTGCTAGCCACACAGCGAGGGGAGAGACCCAGTACTTC. It specifies CSASHTARGETQYF.

The V call is TRBV12-3 or TRBV12-4, the J call TRBJ2-7, with D maybe TRBD1 (6 bases). This CDR3 is built from 17 residues. Trimming stripped 5 bases from V and 3 bases from J, with 23 bases between. In DNA, the CDR3 is TGTGCCAGCAGTCCCACCCTACGACAGGCTGGCGACTACGAGCAGTACTTC. It yields the protein CASSPTLRQAGDYEQYF.

The V call is TRBV12-3 or TRBV12-4, the J call TRBJ2-5; D call uncertain. Trimming removed 1 base from V and 2 bases from J, with 8 bases in between. The CDR3 consists of 14 residues. The CDR3 here is CASSLGVSQETQYF. Here the CDR3 DNA reads TGTGCCAGCAGTTTAGGGGTCAGTCAAGAGACCCAGTACTTC.

V is TRBV12-3 or TRBV12-4 and J is TRBJ1-5; D unclear. V gave up 4 bases and J gave up 0 bases, with 16 bases separating them. CDR3 length: 17 amino acids. CDR3 protein: CASSSSGGPYSNQPQHF. CDR3 DNA sequence: TGTGCCAGCAGTTCAAGTGGCGGGCCTTATAGCAATCAGCCCCAGCATTTT.

V usage is TRBV20-1 and J usage is TRBJ2-7; D call uncertain. The CDR3 length is 14 residues. V lost 2 bases and J 0 bases, leaving 11 bases between the germline ends. CDR1 is DFQATT, CDR2 SNEGSKA, per germline (reference sequence). CDR3 DNA: TGCAGTGCTAGACCCGGGCTAAGCTCCTACGAGCAGTACTTC. It encodes CSARPGLSSYEQYF.

The rearrangement joins TRBV12-3 or TRBV12-4 to TRBJ2-7; D gene uncertain. The CDR3 contains 15 residues. V lost 8 bases and J lost 7, with 24 bases in between. CDR3: CASSDDDLAYNEQYF. CDR3 nucleotides: TGTGCCAGCTCGGATGACGATTTAGCCTACAATGAGCAGTACTTC.

This clonotype was seen more than once but under ten times. J is TRBJ2-5 and V is TRBV27; D is unresolved. The DNA end favors TRBJ2-7, so the J call may be wrong. The CDR3 length is 13 residues. Germline-derived CDR1 and CDR2 are MNHEY and SMNVEV (reference sequence). The DNA for the CDR3 is TGTGCCAGCAGTCTGGCCCGGTGGTCCGAGCAGTACTTC. This translates into CASSLARWSEQYF.

This sequence joins TRBV4-2 and TRBJ2-6, with 7 bases fitting TRBD2. Per germline, CDR1 LGHNA and CDR2 YNFKEQ. The CDR3 has 18 amino acids. The trim removed 0 bases at V and 2 bases at J, leaving 7 bases unmatched. The CDR3 region has the DNA TGTGCCAGCAGCCAAGATCGGGGGGAATGGGCTGGGGCCAACGTCCTGACTTTC. Encoded protein: CASSQDRGEWAGANVLTF.

The chain carries TRBV7-9 and TRBJ2-1; TRBD2 matches at 7 bases. J gave up 0 bases and V 1 base, and 12 bases lay outside the gene matches. This CDR3 is 19 amino acids long. Germline V gives CDR1 SEHNR, CDR2 FQNEAQ (reference sequence). The CDR3 DNA is TGTGCCAGCAGCTTAGTTAATGGGTTAGCGGGCCTCTCCTACAATGAGCAGTTCTTC. It encodes CASSLVNGLAGLSYNEQFF.

The chain recombines TRBV5-1 with TRBJ2-7; D is perhaps TRBD2 (5 bases). Trimming cost V 0 bases and J 2 bases, with 12 bases left between them. Looked up from germline, CDR1 is SGHRS and CDR2 is YFSETQ. This CDR3 spans 15 amino acids. CDR3 coding DNA: TGCGCCAGCAGCTTGGAGGCAGCGGAAGCCTACGAGCAGTACTTC. The encoded protein is CASSLEAAEAYEQYF.

As to this clonotype: An end of the junction differs from the germline gene, which may be a read error. The chain combines TRBV4-2 with TRBJ1-4; no clear D. Germline V gene data show CDR1 as LGHNA and CDR2 as YNFKEQ. The CDR3 sequence is 16 residues long. Written as DNA, the CDR3 is TGTGCCAGCAGCCAAGCCCATTACAATGATAATGAGAAACTGTTTTTT. Translated, it gives CASSQAHYNDNEKLFF.